Listed below are T cell receptor beta chains from one sample, sequenced in a study of CD8 T cells in ankylosing spondylitis. A single record per CDR3 protein comes from TCRdb applying MiXCR to the 5' RACE reads. Of 200,000 to 250,000 distinct CDR3 sequences listed, roughly 10% are singletons. Specimen: blood, either unsorted or a sorted T cell fraction (not recorded which). These receptors came from a male donor with ankylosing spondylitis or in good health (not recorded which). The conserved cysteine and the conserved F or W are not part of the CDR3 here. Clone size is stated in some rows and not others, as once, few, many or a class when expanded.

size | J | V | CDR3
. | TRBJ1-2 | TRBV28 | ASSPRGRYGYT
many | TRBJ2-6 | TRBV7-2 | ASSLPGYYSGANVLT
few | TRBJ2-2 | TRBV7-9 | ASSAQGGITGELF
. | TRBJ2-3 | TRBV14 | ASSQGQGITDTQY
few | TRBJ2-6 | TRBV7-3 | ASRTGANVLT
many | TRBJ1-1 | TRBV5-6 | ASSPDRGRMNTEAF
many | TRBJ2-4 | TRBV6-5 | ASSYRPASGGASNIQY
many | TRBJ1-2 | TRBV7-2 | ASSLTTGTMVGGYT
few | TRBJ2-3 | TRBV7-2 | ASSSVGSGGKTDTQY
many | TRBJ1-5 | TRBV29-1 | SVDLTSTGPGQPQH
. | TRBJ1-2 | TRBV3-1 | ASSQDGRTDYGYT
few | TRBJ2-1 | TRBV7-9 | ASSFGVPNEQF
many | TRBJ2-7 | TRBV7-2 | ASSLAYSTSSYEQY
few | TRBJ1-5 | TRBV6-1 | ASSEGTGENQPQH
many | TRBJ1-5 | TRBV11-1 | ASSFSGGTDNSNQPQH
. | TRBJ2-3 | TRBV2 | ASSQGLAGYTDTQY